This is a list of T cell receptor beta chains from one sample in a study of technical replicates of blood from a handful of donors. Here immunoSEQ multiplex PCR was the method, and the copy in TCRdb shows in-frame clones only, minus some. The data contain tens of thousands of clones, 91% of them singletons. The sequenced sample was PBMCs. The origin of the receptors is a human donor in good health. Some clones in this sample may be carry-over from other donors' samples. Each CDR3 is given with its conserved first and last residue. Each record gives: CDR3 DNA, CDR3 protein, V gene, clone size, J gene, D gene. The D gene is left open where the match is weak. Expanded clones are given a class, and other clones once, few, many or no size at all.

TGTGCCAGTGGACTAGCGGGGGCCTACGAGCAGTACTTC | CASGLAGAYEQYF | TRBV19 | . | TRBJ2-7 | TRBD2
TGTGCCATCAGTGGAGAGCTTGGAGAGCGGGTGTCCTACAATGAGCAGTTCTTC | CAISGELGERVSYNEQFF | TRBV10-3 | . | TRBJ2-1 | .
TGCGCCAGCAGCCCGGACAGTAACGAGCAGTACTTC | CASSPDSNEQYF | TRBV5-1 | . | TRBJ2-7 | .
TGTGCCAGCAGACACCCTAGACAGGTCAATAACTATGGCTACACCTTC | CASRHPRQVNNYGYTF | TRBV25-1 | . | TRBJ1-2 | .
TGTGCCAGCAGCACGATAGCGGGGGGCTCCTACAATGAGCAGTTCTTC | CASSTIAGGSYNEQFF | TRBV7-6 | . | TRBJ2-1 | TRBD2
TGTGCTAGTGGTTTGGTCCGAGGAGGAACTGAGAACACTGAAGCTTTCTTT | CASGLVRGGTENTEAFF | TRBV12-5 | . | TRBJ1-1 | .
TGTGCCAGCAGTGACGCAGGCTACAATGAGCAGTTCTTC | CASSDAGYNEQFF | TRBV6-4 | . | TRBJ2-1 | .
TGCGCCAGCAGCCAAGGACAGGGATCCTACGAGCAGTACTTC | CASSQGQGSYEQYF | TRBV4-3 | . | TRBJ2-7 | TRBD1
TGTGCCAGTAGCCTATCCCTGGTCGGAGAGACCCAGTACTTC | CASSLSLVGETQYF | TRBV19 | . | TRBJ2-5 | .
TGTGCCAGCAGCCAAGGGGTTATTGGAGGTACCGGGGAGCTGTTTTTT | CASSQGVIGGTGELFF | TRBV4-2 | once | TRBJ2-2 | .
TGTGCCAGCAGGGTCTCCAGGGGAACCTACGAGCAGTACTTC | CASRVSRGTYEQYF | TRBV6-5 | . | TRBJ2-7 | .